These 27 T cell receptor beta chains share one sample of origin, sequenced in a study of blood T cell repertoires in COVID-19. Assay used: immunoSEQ multiplex PCR; TCRdb lists only in-frame clones, some missing. The sample shows 120,000 or so clones, around 89% of them seen only once. Sequencing input: peripheral blood. These receptors were taken from a human donor in a cohort sampled during active COVID-19.

V gene TRBV6-1 combines with J gene TRBJ2-1; 10 bases agree with TRBD2. Germline V CDR1 and CDR2: MNHNS, SASEGT. V lost 0 bases to trimming and J lost 5 bases; unmatched junction nucleotides: 4. The length of the CDR3 is 16 residues. CDR3 sequence (DNA): TGTGCCAGCAGTGAAGCCTGGACTAGCGGTAACAATGAGCAGTTCTTC. Residues: CASSEAWTSGNNEQFF.

This chain joins TRBV4-2 and TRBJ2-1; D is ambiguous. This CDR3 contains 14 residues. Germline-derived CDR1 and CDR2 are LGHNA and YNFKEQ. Trimming removed 1 base from V and 7 bases from J, with 11 bases in between. The CDR3 loop is CASSQGRLENEQFF. DNA of the CDR3: TGTGCCAGCAGCCAAGGGAGACTGGAGAATGAGCAGTTCTTC.

The rearrangement joins TRBV5-4 to TRBJ2-5, with 7 positions matching TRBD1. The CDR3 runs to 16 residues. V lost 4 bases, J lost 2 bases, and 11 bases stayed unmatched. Germline lookup yields CDR1 SGHNT and CDR2 YYREEE (reference sequence). CDR3 residues: CASSQETGTAQETQYF. CDR3 DNA sequence: TGTGCCAGCAGCCAAGAAACCGGGACAGCTCAAGAGACCCAGTACTTC. Combining the CDR3 with reference TRBV5-4 and TRBJ2-5 gives the whole variable domain ETGVTQSPTHLIKTRGQQVTLRCSSQSGHNTVSWYQQALGQGPQFIFQYYREEENGRGNFPPRFSGLQFPNYSSELNVNALELDDSALYLCASSQETGTAQETQYFGPGTRLLVL.

The rearrangement links TRBV5-1 to TRBJ2-3; D might be TRBD1 (5 bases). V lost 3 bases and J lost 4, with 12 bases in between. CDR1 SGHRS and CDR2 YFSETQ come from the germline V gene. CDR3 length: 14 amino acids. CDR3 sequence (DNA): TGCGCCAGCAGCTCATACGACAGCTCAGATACGCAGTATTTT. Encoded protein: CASSSYDSSDTQYF.

The rearrangement links TRBV28 to TRBJ2-4, with a possible D match to TRBD1 (6 bases). Between the trimmed V and J ends, which lost 2 bases and 1 base, there was a span of 9 bases. CDR3 length: 15 residues. Germline V lookup: CDR1 MDHEN, CDR2 SYDVKM. CDR3 protein: CASSLVTGAKNIQYF. Written as DNA, the CDR3 is TGTGCCAGCAGTTTAGTCACAGGGGCCAAAAACATTCAGTACTTC.

This clone was recorded once. V is TRBV12-5 and J is TRBJ1-5, with a possible D match to TRBD1 (5 bases). The CDR3 is 15 residues long. V lost 0 bases to trimming and J lost 5 bases, with 11 bases between them. The germline V gene encodes CDR1 LGHNT and CDR2 FRNRAP. The CDR3 coding sequence is TGTGCTAGTGGTTTGGTAGGGCAGGGTCATCAGCCCCAGCATTTT. Amino acids: CASGLVGQGHQPQHF.

This clone was counted between two and nine times. The V gene is TRBV12-3 or TRBV12-4, the J gene TRBJ2-7; TRBD2 is a possible D gene (5 bases). Trimming stripped 3 bases from V and 7 bases from J, with 10 bases between. CDR3 size: 12 residues. The CDR3 region is CASSLARREQYF. In DNA, the CDR3 is TGTGCCAGCAGTTTGGCCCGGAGGGAGCAGTACTTC.

Details on this clone: Other DNA sequences in this sample translate to the same CDR3. J is TRBJ2-7 and V is TRBV29-1, with 7 bases lining up with TRBD1. The V gene end was trimmed by 6 bases and the J gene end by 0 bases; junction bases not matched to a gene: 2. CDR3 length: 12 amino acids. Germline CDR1 is SQVTM and CDR2 is ANQGSEA. CDR3 protein: CSVGTASYEQYF. For the CDR3, the DNA is TGCAGCGTCGGGACAGCCTCCTACGAGCAGTACTTC.

This chain joins TRBV29-1 and TRBJ1-5, with 7 bases that match TRBD1. The CDR3 runs 14 residues. V was pared by 5 bases and J by 7 bases, with 11 bases of the junction left unmatched. Germline lookup yields CDR1 SQVTM and CDR2 ANQGSEA. In DNA, the CDR3 is TGCAGCGTTAATACAGGGGCGGAGGACCAGCCCCAGCATTTT. Translation: CSVNTGAEDQPQHF.

The chain couples TRBV5-1 to TRBJ1-2; no clear D gene. Trimming removed 0 bases at V and 3 bases at J, with 6 bases between. Germline V gene sequence: CDR1 SGHRS, CDR2 YFSETQ. There are 13 residues in the CDR3. In nucleotides, the CDR3 is TGCGCCAGCAGCTTGGGGACTCACTATGGCTACACCTTC. It yields the protein CASSLGTHYGYTF.

The chain combines TRBV2 with TRBJ2-2, with 9 bases identical to TRBD1. There are 18 residues in the CDR3. From germline, CDR1 is SNHLY and CDR2 FYNNEI. V lost 4 bases to trimming and J lost 6 bases; unmatched junction nucleotides: 15. CDR3 DNA sequence: TGTGCCAGCAGTGCCCGCCTCCCGGGACAGGGAGGGTCCGGGGAGCTGTTTTTT. Protein sequence: CASSARLPGQGGSGELFF. The full variable domain, with the rest looked up from reference TRBV2 and TRBJ2-2, is EPEVTQTPSHQVTQMGQEVILRCVPISNHLYFYWYRQILGQKVEFLVSFYNNEISEKSEIFDDQFSVERPDGSNFTLKIRSTKLEDSAMYFCASSARLPGQGGSGELFFGEGSRLTVL.

The rearrangement links TRBV6-4 to TRBJ1-1; D gene ambiguous. The CDR3 loop spans 11 amino acids. Trimming removed 9 bases from V and 5 bases from J, with 10 bases in between. Germline V gene data show CDR1 as MRHNA and CDR2 as SNTAGT. The CDR3 protein is CARNSWTEAFF. CDR3 nucleotide sequence: TGTGCCAGGAACAGTTGGACTGAAGCTTTCTTT.

V gene TRBV6-5 combines with J gene TRBJ1-4, with 7 bases identical to TRBD1. CDR1 and CDR2 from the germline V gene are MNHEY and SVGAGI. V shed 2 bases and J 4 bases; nucleotides not matched to a gene: 4. This CDR3 contains 15 residues. The CDR3 here is CASSYGGQLNEKLFF. The CDR3 coding sequence is TGTGCCAGCAGTTACGGGGGACAGCTTAATGAAAAACTGTTTTTT.

This CDR3 reads CASSPSHLSSYSPLHF. In DNA, the CDR3 is TGTGCCAGTAGTCCATCCCACTTAAGCTCGTACTCACCCCTCCACTTT. The gene calls are TRBV19 and TRBJ1-6; D not certain. The CDR3 covers 16 residues. Per germline, CDR1 LNHDA and CDR2 SQIVND (reference sequence). The V end lost 5 bases, the J end lost 10 bases, and 21 bases lay between the germline ends. The full variable domain, with the rest looked up from reference TRBV19 and TRBJ1-6, is DGGITQSPKYLFRKEGQNVTLSCEQNLNHDAMYWYRQDPGQGLRLIYYSQIVNDFQKGDIAEGYSVSREKKESFPLTVTSAQKNPTAFYLCASSPSHLSSYSPLHFGNGTRLTVT.

This clone was seen once. V gene TRBV5-6 combines with J gene TRBJ1-2; 10 positions match TRBD1. This CDR3 comprises 15 residues. CDR1 and CDR2 from the germline V gene are SGHDT and YYEEEE. The junction had 4 bases not matched to a gene; V was cut back by 4 bases and J by 1 base. CDR3 region: CASSPGQGINYGYTF. DNA of the CDR3: TGTGCCAGCAGCCCGGGACAGGGGATTAACTATGGCTACACCTTC.

The rearrangement links TRBV7-2 to TRBJ1-1, with 7 nucleotides matching TRBD1. The CDR3 spans 15 residues. With 1 base clipped from V and 8 bases from J, the junction kept 10 bases outside the gene matches. Germline loops: CDR1 SGHTA, CDR2 FQGNSA. The CDR3 reads CASSLETGRFLEAFF. The DNA for the CDR3 is TGTGCCAGCAGCTTAGAGACAGGGAGGTTTTTGGAAGCTTTCTTT.

The chain employs TRBV5-4 and TRBJ2-5; 10 bases are a match to TRBD2. Per germline, CDR1 SGHNT and CDR2 YYREEE (reference sequence). The CDR3 sequence is 13 residues long. With V trimmed by 6 bases and J by 5 bases, 4 bases remained unmatched. CDR3 sequence: CASKTSGRETQYF. The CDR3, as DNA: TGTGCCAGCAAGACTAGCGGGCGGGAGACCCAGTACTTC.

The V gene is TRBV3-1 (or the pseudogene TRBV3-2), the J gene TRBJ2-7; 9 bases are shared with TRBD1. The CDR3 covers 15 residues. Trimming cost V 0 bases and J 4 bases; bases outside gene matches: 4. Germline V gene sequence: CDR1 LGHDT, CDR2 YNNKEL (reference sequence). CDR3 in amino acids: CASSQDRGQGYEQYF. Here the CDR3 DNA reads TGTGCCAGCAGCCAAGACCGAGGACAGGGGTACGAGCAGTACTTC.

The V call is TRBV11-2, the J call TRBJ1-2; D remains unclear. The CDR3 totals 13 residues. The V gene's germline CDR1 is SGHAT and CDR2 FQNNGV. Trimming cost V 0 bases and J 4 bases, with 6 bases left between them. CDR3 coding DNA: TGTGCCAGCAGCTTAGACAGAAGCTATGGCTACACCTTC. Translating it yields CASSLDRSYGYTF.

The V and J genes are TRBV25-1 and TRBJ1-5; possibly TRBD1 for D (5 bases). The length of the CDR3 is 14 residues. V was pared by 4 bases and J by 2 bases, with 9 bases between. Per the germline V gene, CDR1 is MGHDK and CDR2 is SYGVNS. This chain's CDR3 is CASSGGGGNQPQHF. Here the CDR3 DNA reads TGTGCCAGCAGTGGGGGGGGAGGCAATCAGCCCCAGCATTTT.

This clone has only a few counts. This chain links TRBV11-2 with TRBJ2-4; the match to TRBD2 covers 7 bases. V shed 1 base, J shed 6 bases, and the junction held 6 bases outside the gene matches. Germline V gene data show CDR1 as SGHAT and CDR2 as FQNNGV. The CDR3 covers 15 residues. DNA for the CDR3: TGTGCCAGCAGCTTAGCTCCAGGGAGGGGAAACATTCAGTACTTC. The encoded protein is CASSLAPGRGNIQYF.

This clone came up once. The gene calls are TRBV6-6 and TRBJ2-7; TRBD1 matches at 11 bases. Germline V gene lookup returns CDR1 MNHNY and CDR2 SVGAGI (reference sequence). CDR3 length: 15 residues. V lost 2 bases, J lost 3 bases, and 3 bases stayed unmatched. The CDR3 spells CASSYLGTGGYEQYF. As DNA, the CDR3 is TGTGCCAGCAGTTACCTCGGGACAGGGGGCTACGAGCAGTACTTC.

The chain joins TRBV27 to TRBJ2-1, with TRBD2 identical over 10 bases. V shed 3 bases, J shed 3 bases, and the junction held 2 bases outside the gene matches. Germline V gene data show CDR1 as MNHEY and CDR2 as SMNVEV (reference sequence). This CDR3 contains 15 residues. CDR3 nucleotides: TGTGCCAGCAGTTTGGAGCGGGGGGGCTACAATGAGCAGTTCTTC. This gives the protein CASSLERGGYNEQFF.

The chain couples TRBV7-2 to TRBJ2-1; 12 nucleotides line up with TRBD2. J lost 4 bases, V lost 4 bases, and 5 bases had no gene match. CDR3 length equals 16 residues. Germline V gene sequence: CDR1 SGHTA, CDR2 FQGNSA. The CDR3 spells CASSSLTSGGYNEQFF. CDR3 sequence (DNA): TGTGCCAGCAGCTCATTGACTAGCGGGGGTTACAATGAGCAGTTCTTC.

The chain uses TRBV9 and TRBJ2-7, with 9 nucleotides matching TRBD2. The CDR3 loop spans 17 amino acids. V lost 3 bases and J lost 1; bases outside the gene matches: 11. Germline-derived CDR1 and CDR2 are SGDLS and YYNGEE. The CDR3 nucleotides are TGTGCCAGCAGCGAGAGGGTAGCGGGAGCCGGTTCCTACGAGCAGTACTTC. Protein sequence: CASSERVAGAGSYEQYF.

V is TRBV6-5 and J is TRBJ1-2; D is possibly TRBD1 (6 bases). Looked up from germline, CDR1 is MNHEY and CDR2 is SVGAGI. Trimming cost V 6 bases and J 0 bases, with 14 bases left between them. CDR3 length equals 15 residues. CDR3 coding DNA: TGTGCCAGCAGCCCGGAGGGGGGGGCTAACTATGGCTACACCTTC. Encoded protein: CASSPEGGANYGYTF.

The J gene is TRBJ1-5, the V gene TRBV19, with 9 bases identical to TRBD1. The germline V gene encodes CDR1 LNHDA and CDR2 SQIVND (reference sequence). V shed 3 bases and J 7 bases; nucleotides not matched to a gene: 7. This CDR3 contains 15 residues. CDR3 in amino acids: CASSIQDRGYQPQHF. The CDR3 nucleotides read TGTGCCAGTAGTATTCAGGACAGGGGTTACCAGCCCCAGCATTTT.